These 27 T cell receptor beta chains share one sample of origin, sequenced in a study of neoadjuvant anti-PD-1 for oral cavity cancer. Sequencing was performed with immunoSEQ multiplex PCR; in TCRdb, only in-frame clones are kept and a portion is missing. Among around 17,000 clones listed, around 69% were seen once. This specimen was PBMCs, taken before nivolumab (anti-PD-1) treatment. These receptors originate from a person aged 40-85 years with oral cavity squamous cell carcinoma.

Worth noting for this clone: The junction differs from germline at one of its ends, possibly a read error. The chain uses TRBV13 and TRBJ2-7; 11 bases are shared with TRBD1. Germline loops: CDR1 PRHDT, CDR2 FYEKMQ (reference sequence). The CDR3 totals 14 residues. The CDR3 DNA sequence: TGTGCCAGCAGCCTAGGGACAGGGGGAGACGAGCAGTACTTC. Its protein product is CASSLGTGGDEQYF. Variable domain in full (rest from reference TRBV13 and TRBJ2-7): AAGVIQSPRHLIKEKRETATLKCYPIPRHDTVYWYQQGPGQDPQFLISFYEKMQSDKGSIPDRFSAQQFSDYHSELNMSSLELGDSALYFCASSLGTGGDEQYFGPGTRLTVT.

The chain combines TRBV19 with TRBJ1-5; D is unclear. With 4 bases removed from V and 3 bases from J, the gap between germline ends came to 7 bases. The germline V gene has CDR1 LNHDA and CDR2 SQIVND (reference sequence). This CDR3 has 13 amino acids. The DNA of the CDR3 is TGTGCCAGTAGTAATCAGCCCAATCAGCCCCAGCATTTT. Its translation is CASSNQPNQPQHF.

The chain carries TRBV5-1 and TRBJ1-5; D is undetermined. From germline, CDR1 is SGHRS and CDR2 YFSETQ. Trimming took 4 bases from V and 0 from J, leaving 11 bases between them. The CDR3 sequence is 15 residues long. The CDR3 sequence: CASSPSGYSNQPQHF. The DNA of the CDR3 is TGCGCCAGCAGCCCCTCGGGGTATAGCAATCAGCCCCAGCATTTT.

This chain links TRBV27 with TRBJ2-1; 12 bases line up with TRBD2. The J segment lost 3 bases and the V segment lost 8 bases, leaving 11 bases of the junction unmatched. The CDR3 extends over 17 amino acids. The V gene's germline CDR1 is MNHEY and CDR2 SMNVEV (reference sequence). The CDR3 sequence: CASSTASGRANYNEQFF. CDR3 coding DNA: TGTGCCAGCTCCACGGCTAGCGGGAGGGCGAACTACAATGAGCAGTTCTTC.

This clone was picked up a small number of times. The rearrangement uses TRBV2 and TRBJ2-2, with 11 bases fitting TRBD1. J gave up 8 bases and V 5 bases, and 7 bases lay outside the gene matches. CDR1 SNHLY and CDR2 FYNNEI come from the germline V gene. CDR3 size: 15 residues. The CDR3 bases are TGTGCCAGCAGTCACCCGGGGACAGGGGGAGGGGAGCTGTTTTTT. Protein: CASSHPGTGGGELFF.

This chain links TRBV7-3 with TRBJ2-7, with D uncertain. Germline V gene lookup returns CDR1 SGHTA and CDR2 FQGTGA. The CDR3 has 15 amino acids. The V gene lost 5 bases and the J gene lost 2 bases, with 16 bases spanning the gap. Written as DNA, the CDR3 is TGTGCCAGCAGCCCCACCCGGACCGAAACCTACGAGCAGTACTTC. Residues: CASSPTRTETYEQYF.

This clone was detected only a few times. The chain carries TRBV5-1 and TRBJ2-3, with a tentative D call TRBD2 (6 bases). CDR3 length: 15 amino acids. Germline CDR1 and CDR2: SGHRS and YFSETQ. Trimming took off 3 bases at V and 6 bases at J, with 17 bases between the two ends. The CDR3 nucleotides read TGCGCCAGCAGCTGGGAAGCACTAGCTGGGGATACGCAGTATTTT. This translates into CASSWEALAGDTQYF.

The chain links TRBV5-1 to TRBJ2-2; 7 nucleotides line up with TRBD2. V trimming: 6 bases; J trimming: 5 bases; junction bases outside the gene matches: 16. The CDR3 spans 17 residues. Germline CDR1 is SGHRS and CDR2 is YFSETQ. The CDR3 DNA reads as TGCGCCAGCAAATCAGAGAAAAAGGGCGGGAGTACCGGGGAGCTGTTTTTT. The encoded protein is CASKSEKKGGSTGELFF.

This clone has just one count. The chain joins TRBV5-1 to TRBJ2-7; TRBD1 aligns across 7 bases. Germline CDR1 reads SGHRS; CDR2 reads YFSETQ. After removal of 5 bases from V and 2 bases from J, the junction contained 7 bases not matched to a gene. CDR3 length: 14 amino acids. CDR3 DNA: TGCGCCAGCAGTCAGACAGGGCCACCCTACGAGCAGTACTTC. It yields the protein CASSQTGPPYEQYF.

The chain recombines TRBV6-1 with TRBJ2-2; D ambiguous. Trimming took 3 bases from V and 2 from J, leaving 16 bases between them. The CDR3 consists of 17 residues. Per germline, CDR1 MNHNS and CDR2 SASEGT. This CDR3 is CASSEVSGRANTGELFF. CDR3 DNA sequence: TGTGCCAGCAGTGAGGTAAGTGGTAGAGCAAACACCGGGGAGCTGTTTTTT.

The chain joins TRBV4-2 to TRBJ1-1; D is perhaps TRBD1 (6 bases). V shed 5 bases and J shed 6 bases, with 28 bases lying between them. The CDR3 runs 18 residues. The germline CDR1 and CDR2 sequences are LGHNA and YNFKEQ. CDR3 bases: TGTGCCAGCAGCTACTCCGCTCAAACAGGGTCATACGGGGCTGAAGCTTTCTTT. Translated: CASSYSAQTGSYGAEAFF.

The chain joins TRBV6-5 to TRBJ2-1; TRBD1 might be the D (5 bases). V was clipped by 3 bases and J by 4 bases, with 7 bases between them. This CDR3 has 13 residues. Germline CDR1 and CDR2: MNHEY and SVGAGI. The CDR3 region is CASSYRQYNEQFF. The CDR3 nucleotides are TGTGCCAGCAGTTATAGACAGTACAATGAGCAGTTCTTC.

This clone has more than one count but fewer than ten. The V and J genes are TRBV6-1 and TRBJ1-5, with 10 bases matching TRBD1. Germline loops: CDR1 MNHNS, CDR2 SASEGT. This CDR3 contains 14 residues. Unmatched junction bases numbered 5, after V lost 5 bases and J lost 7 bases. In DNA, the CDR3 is TGTGCCAGCAGTACAGACAGGGGGCCACAGCCCCAGCATTTT. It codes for CASSTDRGPQPQHF.

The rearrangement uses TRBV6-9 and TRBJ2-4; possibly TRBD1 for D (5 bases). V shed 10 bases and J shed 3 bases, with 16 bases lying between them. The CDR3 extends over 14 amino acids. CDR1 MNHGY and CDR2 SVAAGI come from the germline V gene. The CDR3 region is CANGTGAVKNIQYF. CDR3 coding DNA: TGTGCCAACGGAACAGGCGCCGTCAAAAACATTCAGTACTTC.

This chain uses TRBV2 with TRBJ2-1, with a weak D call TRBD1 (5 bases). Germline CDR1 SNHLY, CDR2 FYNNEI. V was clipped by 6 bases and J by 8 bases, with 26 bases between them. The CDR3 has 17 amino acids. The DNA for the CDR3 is TGTGCCAGCAGCCACCCCCTAGGGGCCAGCATTTCCGATGAGCAGTTCTTC. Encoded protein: CASSHPLGASISDEQFF.

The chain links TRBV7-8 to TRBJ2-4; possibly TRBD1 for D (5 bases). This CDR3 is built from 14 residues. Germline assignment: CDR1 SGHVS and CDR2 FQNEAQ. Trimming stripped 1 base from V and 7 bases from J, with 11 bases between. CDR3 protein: CASSLEARVNIQYF. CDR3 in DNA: TGTGCCAGCAGCTTAGAAGCCAGGGTGAACATTCAGTACTTC.

The CDR3 spells CASSSVQGELFF. CDR3 nucleotide sequence: TGTGCCAGCAGCTCAGTCCAGGGGGAACTGTTTTTT. The gene calls are TRBV7-8 and TRBJ1-4; 7 positions agree with TRBD1. Losses at the gene ends were 4 bases for V and 12 bases for J; bases not matched to a gene: 5. Germline loops: CDR1 SGHVS, CDR2 FQNEAQ. There are 12 residues in the CDR3.

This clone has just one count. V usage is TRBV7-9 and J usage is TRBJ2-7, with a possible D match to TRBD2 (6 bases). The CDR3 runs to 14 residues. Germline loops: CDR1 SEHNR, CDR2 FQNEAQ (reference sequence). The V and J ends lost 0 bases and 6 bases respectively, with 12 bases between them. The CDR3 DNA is TGTGCCAGCAGCTTAGCTAGCGGACCGGGCGAGCAGTACTTC. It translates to CASSLASGPGEQYF.

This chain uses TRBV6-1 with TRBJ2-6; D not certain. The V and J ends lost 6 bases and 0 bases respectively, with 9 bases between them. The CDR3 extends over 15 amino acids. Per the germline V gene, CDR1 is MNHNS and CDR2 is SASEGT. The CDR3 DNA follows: TGTGCCAGCAGGACGGGTTCCTCTGGGGCCAACGTCCTGACTTTC. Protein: CASRTGSSGANVLTF.

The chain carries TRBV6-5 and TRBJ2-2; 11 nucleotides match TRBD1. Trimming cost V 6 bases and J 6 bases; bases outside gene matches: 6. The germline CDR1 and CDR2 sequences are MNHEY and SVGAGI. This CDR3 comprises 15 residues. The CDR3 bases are TGTGCCAGCAGCTCGGGACAGGGGGGGCCCGGGGAGCTGTTTTTT. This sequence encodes CASSSGQGGPGELFF.

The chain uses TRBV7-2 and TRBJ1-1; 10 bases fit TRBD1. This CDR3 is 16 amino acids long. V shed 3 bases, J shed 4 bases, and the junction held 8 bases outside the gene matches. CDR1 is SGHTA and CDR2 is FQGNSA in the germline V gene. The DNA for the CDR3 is TGTGCCAGCAGCTTGGTATGGACAGGGGGGGGCACTGAAGCTTTCTTT. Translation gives CASSLVWTGGGTEAFF.

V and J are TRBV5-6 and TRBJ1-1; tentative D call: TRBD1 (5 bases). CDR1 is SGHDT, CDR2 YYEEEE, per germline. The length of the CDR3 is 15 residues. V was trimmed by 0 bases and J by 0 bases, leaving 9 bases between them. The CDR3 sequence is CASSLGGFLNTEAFF. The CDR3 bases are TGTGCCAGCAGCTTGGGGGGGTTCCTGAACACTGAAGCTTTCTTT.

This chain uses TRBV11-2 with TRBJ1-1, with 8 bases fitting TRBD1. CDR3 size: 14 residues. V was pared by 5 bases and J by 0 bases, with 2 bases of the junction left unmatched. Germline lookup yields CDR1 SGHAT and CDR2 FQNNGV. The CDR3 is CASSQDRVNTEAFF. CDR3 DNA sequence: TGTGCCAGCAGCCAGGACAGGGTGAACACTGAAGCTTTCTTT. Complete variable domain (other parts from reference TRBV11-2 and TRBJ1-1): EAGVAQSPRYKIIEKRQSVAFWCNPISGHATLYWYQQILGQGPKLLIQFQNNGVVDDSQLPKDRFSAERLKGVDSTLKIQPAKLEDSAVYLCASSQDRVNTEAFFGQGTRLTVV.

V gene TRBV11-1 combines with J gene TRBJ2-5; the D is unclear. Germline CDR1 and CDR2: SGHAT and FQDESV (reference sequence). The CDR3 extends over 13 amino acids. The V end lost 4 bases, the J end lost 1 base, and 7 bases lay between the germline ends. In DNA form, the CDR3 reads TGTGCCAGCAGCTCCGAAATCCAAGAGACCCAGTACTTC. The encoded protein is CASSSEIQETQYF.

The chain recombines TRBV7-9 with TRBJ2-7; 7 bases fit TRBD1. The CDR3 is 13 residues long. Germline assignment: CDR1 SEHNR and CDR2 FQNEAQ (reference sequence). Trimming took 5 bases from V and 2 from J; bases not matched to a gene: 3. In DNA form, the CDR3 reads TGTGCCAGCAGCCCGGACAGGACCTACGAGCAGTACTTC. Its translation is CASSPDRTYEQYF.

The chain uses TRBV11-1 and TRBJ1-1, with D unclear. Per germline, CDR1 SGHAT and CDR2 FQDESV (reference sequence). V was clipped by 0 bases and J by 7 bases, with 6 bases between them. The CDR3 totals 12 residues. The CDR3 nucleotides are TGTGCCAGCAGCTTAGCCGGAGGTGAAGCTTTCTTT. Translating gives CASSLAGGEAFF.

The CDR3: CAMHSYGYTF. The CDR3 coding sequence is TGTGCCATGCACAGCTATGGCTACACCTTC. The rearrangement joins TRBV27 to TRBJ1-2; D remains ambiguous. The CDR3 extends over 10 amino acids. Germline CDR1 MNHEY, CDR2 SMNVEV (reference sequence). V gave up 10 bases and J gave up 4 bases, with 7 bases separating them.